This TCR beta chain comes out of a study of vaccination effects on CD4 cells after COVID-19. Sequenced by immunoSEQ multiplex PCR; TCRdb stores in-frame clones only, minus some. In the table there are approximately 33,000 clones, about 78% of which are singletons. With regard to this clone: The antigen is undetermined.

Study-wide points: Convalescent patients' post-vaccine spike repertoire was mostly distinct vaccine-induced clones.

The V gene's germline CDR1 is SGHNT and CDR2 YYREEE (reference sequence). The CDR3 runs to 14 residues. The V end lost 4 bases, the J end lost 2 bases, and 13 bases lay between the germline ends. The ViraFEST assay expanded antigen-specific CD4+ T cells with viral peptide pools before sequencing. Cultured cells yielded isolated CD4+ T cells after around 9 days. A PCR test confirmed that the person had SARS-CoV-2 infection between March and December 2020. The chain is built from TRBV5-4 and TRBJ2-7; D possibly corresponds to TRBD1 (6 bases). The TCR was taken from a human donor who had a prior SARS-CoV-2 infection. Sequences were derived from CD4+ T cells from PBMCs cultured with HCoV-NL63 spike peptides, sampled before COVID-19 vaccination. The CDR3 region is CASSPQGRTYEQYF. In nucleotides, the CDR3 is TGTGCCAGCAGCCCACAGGGTCGGACCTACGAGCAGTACTTC. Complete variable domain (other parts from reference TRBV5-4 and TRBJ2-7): ETGVTQSPTHLIKTRGQQVTLRCSSQSGHNTVSWYQQALGQGPQFIFQYYREEENGRGNFPPRFSGLQFPNYSSELNVNALELDDSALYLCASSPQGRTYEQYFGPGTRLTVT.